These 20 T cell receptor beta chains were sequenced from one sample in a study of T-cell reconstitution after alpha-beta-depleted transplantation in children. Researchers prepared the TCRbeta library using unique molecular identifiers, the study reports. MiXCR, run by TCRdb on the PCR reads, gives a single entry per CDR3 protein. Altogether about 400,000 distinct CDR3 sequences are present, about 20% being singletons, with the ten largest covering around 4%. This sample comprised PBMCs from the stem cell graft donor, obtained from the stem cell graft. These receptors were obtained from a human donor who donated a stem cell graft to a child with acute myeloid leukemia.

The sample holds many counts of this clonotype. The chain has TRBV25-1 and TRBJ2-3; D is perhaps TRBD2 (5 bases). CDR3 length: 12 amino acids. Germline loops: CDR1 MGHDK, CDR2 SYGVNS. The V end lost 6 bases, the J end lost 6 bases, and 10 bases lay between the germline ends. The CDR3 reads CASRTIADTQYF. The CDR3 bases are TGTGCCAGCAGGACTATCGCCGATACGCAGTATTTT.

This clonotype was seen many times. The V call is TRBV28, the J call TRBJ2-1; D remains ambiguous. The CDR3 loop spans 13 amino acids. V was trimmed by 5 bases and J by 4 bases, leaving 9 bases between them. Germline-derived CDR1 and CDR2 are MDHEN and SYDVKM. The CDR3 coding sequence is TGTGCCAGCAGTCTTACAGTATACAATGAGCAGTTCTTC. Translation gives CASSLTVYNEQFF.

The table lists this clonotype with a few counts. V usage is TRBV7-8 and J usage is TRBJ2-5, with 8 bases fitting TRBD2. V lost 4 bases, J lost 4 bases, and 5 bases stayed unmatched. Germline assignment: CDR1 SGHVS and CDR2 FQNEAQ. There are 14 residues in the CDR3. CDR3 residues: CASSSPAGAETQYF. In DNA, the CDR3 is TGTGCCAGCAGCTCCCCAGCGGGAGCAGAGACCCAGTACTTC.

This clonotype was seen repeatedly, ten times or more. The chain carries TRBV29-1 and TRBJ2-7; a weak D match, TRBD1 (6 bases). V gave up 3 bases and J gave up 3 bases, with 6 bases separating them. From germline, CDR1 is SQVTM and CDR2 ANQGSEA. The CDR3 runs 11 residues. The CDR3 DNA reads as TGCAGCGTTGAGGACAGCTACGAGCAGTACTTC. Its translation: CSVEDSYEQYF.

The chain employs TRBV20-1 and TRBJ2-5; 8 positions agree with TRBD2. V trimming: 5 bases; J trimming: 5 bases; junction bases outside the gene matches: 10. The CDR3 contains 14 residues. CDR1 is DFQATT and CDR2 is SNEGSKA in the germline V gene (reference sequence). This chain's CDR3 is CSAQRGRARETQYF. CDR3 in DNA: TGCAGTGCTCAGCGGGGGCGGGCGAGGGAGACCCAGTACTTC.

This clonotype has a count of ten or more. The chain uses TRBV20-1 and TRBJ2-1; possible D gene TRBD2, 6 bases. Trimming shortened V by 3 bases and J by 6 bases, and 12 bases separated the two germline ends. The CDR3 has 13 residues. Germline CDR1 DFQATT, CDR2 SNEGSKA (reference sequence). The CDR3 DNA reads TGCAGTGCTAGTAGTACGACTAGCAATGAGCAGTTCTTC. Translated: CSASSTTSNEQFF.

This chain connects TRBV12-3 or TRBV12-4 to TRBJ1-1; D is unresolved. V lost 3 bases, J lost 6 bases, and 11 bases lay in between. This CDR3 spans 13 amino acids. Here the CDR3 reads CASSFSRAAEAFF. The CDR3 nucleotides read TGTGCCAGCAGTTTCTCGAGGGCCGCTGAAGCTTTCTTT.

The sample holds a few counts of this clonotype. V and J are TRBV21-1 and TRBJ2-1; TRBD2 reflects the table's D call only, with no check against the DNA. TRBV21-1 has pseudogene status. CDR3 length equals 17 residues. DNA for the CDR3: TGTGCCAGCAGCACACTTGTGAGAGGGTTGGTGGTCAATGAGCAGTTCTTC. Translation gives CASSTLVRGLVVNEQFF.

This clonotype was counted between two and nine times. The chain couples TRBV11-3 to TRBJ2-5; D could derive from TRBD1 or TRBD2 (5 bases each). Trimming removed 6 bases at V and 3 bases at J, with 14 bases between. The CDR3 extends over 14 amino acids. CDR1 SGHNT and CDR2 YENEEA come from the germline V gene. CDR3 residues: CASSARWGKETQYF. The CDR3 DNA is TGTGCCAGCAGTGCAAGGTGGGGGAAAGAGACCCAGTACTTC. The whole variable domain, filled in from reference TRBV11-3 and TRBJ2-5, reads EAGVVQSPRYKIIEKKQPVAFWCNPISGHNTLYWYLQNLGQGPELLIRYENEEAVDDSQLPKDRFSAERLKGVDSTLKIQPAELGDSAVYLCASSARWGKETQYFGPGTRLLVL.

For the CDR3, the DNA is TGTGCCATCAGTGAGTCTACCCACACTAGCGGGAGAACCACAGATACGCAGTATTTT. It translates to CAISESTHTSGRTTDTQYF. The chain employs TRBV10-3 and TRBJ2-3, with TRBD2 matching over 11 bases. The CDR3 is 19 amino acids. Per the germline V gene, CDR1 is ENHRY and CDR2 is SYGVKD. Trimming cost V 0 bases and J 2 bases; bases outside gene matches: 10.

This clonotype was counted ten times or more. The chain is built from TRBV20-1 and TRBJ2-7, with unresolved D. V lost 5 bases, J lost 5 bases, and 22 bases lay in between. Germline V lookup: CDR1 DFQATT, CDR2 SNEGSKA (reference sequence). The CDR3 covers 15 residues. DNA of the CDR3: TGCAGTGCTCTCTGTTACCCACCCTATGGGCACGAGCAGTACTTC. This codes for CSALCYPPYGHEQYF.

At least ten counts were recorded for this clonotype. DNA of the CDR3: TGCAGCACAAATCGTTGGGGCAAAGAGACCCAGTACTTC. It is translated as CSTNRWGKETQYF. V is TRBV29-1 and J is TRBJ2-5, with D maybe TRBD1 (5 bases). Germline-derived CDR1 and CDR2 are SQVTM and ANQGSEA. V was trimmed by 8 bases and J by 3 bases, leaving 16 bases between them. CDR3 length: 13 amino acids.

CDR3 bases: TGTGCCAGCAGTTTCTTTCAAGCCTCCTACAATGAGCAGTTCTTC. It translates to CASSFFQASYNEQFF. The V and J genes are TRBV12-3 or TRBV12-4 and TRBJ2-1; D uncertain. This CDR3 region has 15 residues. The V end lost 3 bases, the J end lost 0 bases, and 9 bases lay between the germline ends.

This chain uses TRBV27 with TRBJ2-3; 14 bases fit TRBD2. The germline gives CDR1 MNHEY, CDR2 SMNVEV (reference sequence). This CDR3 has 16 amino acids. The V segment lost 5 bases and the J segment 4 bases; nucleotides outside the gene matches: 5. CDR3 coding DNA: TGTGCCAGCAGTGTCCGACTAGCGGGAGGGGCAGATACGCAGTATTTT. It translates to CASSVRLAGGADTQYF.

This clonotype showed up just a few times. The chain carries TRBV4-3 and TRBJ2-3; a possible D gene is TRBD2 (6 bases). The CDR3 totals 15 residues. V lost 2 bases, J lost 3 bases, and 12 bases lay in between. Germline CDR1 reads LGHNA; CDR2 reads YSLEER. DNA of the CDR3: TGCGCCAGCAGCCAACTTACTAGCCGGACAGATACGCAGTATTTT. Amino acid sequence: CASSQLTSRTDTQYF.

This clonotype turned up a few times. This chain uses TRBV6-4 with TRBJ2-5; 12 bases agree with TRBD2. V was pared by 3 bases and J by 4 bases, with 3 bases of the junction left unmatched. Germline CDR1 is MRHNA and CDR2 is SNTAGT. This CDR3 spans 15 amino acids. CDR3: CASSETSGSGETQYF. DNA for the CDR3: TGTGCCAGCAGTGAGACTAGCGGGAGTGGAGAGACCCAGTACTTC.

A remark on this clonotype: A clone one base away is much larger, so this may be a read error. The chain recombines TRBV6-1 with TRBJ2-1; D perhaps matches TRBD1 (6 bases). The germline CDR1 and CDR2 sequences are MNHNS and SASEGT. CDR3 length: 14 residues. The germline V and J ends were trimmed by 7 bases and 2 bases, with 12 bases remaining between them. DNA for the CDR3: TGTGCCAGCACTCAGGGGCTGACCTACAATGAGCAGTTCTTC. Translating gives CASTQGLTYNEQFF.

Worth noting for this clonotype: Given a much more abundant clone one base away, this may be a read error. It is likely a read error, because the conserved phenylalanine at the end of the CDR3 is missing. This chain joins TRBV12-3 or TRBV12-4 and TRBJ2-1, with TRBD2 matching 7 bases. The ends lost 2 bases at V and 5 bases at J; junction bases unmatched: 3. The CDR3 length is 14 residues. The CDR3 sequence: CASSLWAGDNEQFY. CDR3 nucleotide sequence: TGTGCCAGCAGTTTATGGGCGGGAGACAATGAGCAGTTCTAC.

The chain is built from TRBV7-8 and TRBJ2-2; D ambiguous. CDR3 size: 13 residues. Germline V gene lookup returns CDR1 SGHVS and CDR2 FQNEAQ. Trimming removed 5 bases from V and 5 bases from J, with 9 bases in between. The CDR3 region is CASSRPGTGELFF. CDR3 DNA sequence: TGTGCCAGCAGCAGGCCCGGTACCGGGGAGCTGTTTTTT.

The chain has TRBV7-3 and TRBJ2-2; weak D call: TRBD2 (5 bases). V dropped 5 bases and J dropped 1 base, with 14 bases sitting between them. The CDR3 loop spans 16 amino acids. CDR1 is SGHTA and CDR2 is FQGTGA in the germline V gene. The chain's CDR3 is CASSHPFGMNTGELFF. CDR3 sequence (DNA): TGTGCCAGCAGCCACCCTTTCGGGATGAACACCGGGGAGCTGTTTTTT.